This T cell receptor beta chain came from a study of Ad26.COV2.S vaccination and SARS-CoV-2 variants. Assay: immunoSEQ multiplex PCR; the TCRdb copy retains only in-frame clones and omits some. The repertoire consists of 410,000 or so clones, with 92% occurring once and the leading ten covering less than 2%. The germline V gene encodes CDR1 LNHNV and CDR2 YYDKDF (reference sequence). This CDR3 comprises 14 residues. Trimming removed 1 base at V and 7 bases at J, with 13 bases between. The treatment here: 15 to 20 received Ad26.COV2.S at low or high dose, single or two shots; about 5 received placebo; per-sample allocation not given. Day 63 following the first vaccine or placebo injection was when the samples were taken.

The chain joins TRBV15 to TRBJ1-2, with D possibly TRBD1 on 6 matching bases. This clonotype was sampled from a person aged 18 to 65 who received the Ad26.COV2.S COVID-19 vaccine or a placebo. This specimen consisted of peripheral blood, obtained in a trial of Ad26.COV2.S vaccine versus placebo. The CDR3 here is CATSRAGGRSGYTF. In DNA form, the CDR3 reads TGTGCCACCAGCAGAGCCGGGGGGCGAAGTGGCTACACCTTC.